These 17 T cell receptor beta chains were all obtained from the same sample, sequenced in a study of T-cell memory formation after mild COVID-19. TCRdb re-called the 5' RACE reads through MiXCR, storing one row per CDR3 protein. The top ten hold over 40% of the sample, which has 80,000 to 90,000 distinct CDR3 sequences, around a quarter seen once. The specimen was PBMCs or a T cell subset sorted from them (not recorded which). These receptors came from a man younger than 30 who had mild COVID-19 (a few samples of this study predate the infection). Cell type and time point are not known.

J is TRBJ2-5 and V is TRBV12-3 or TRBV12-4; 10 bases agree with TRBD1. The length of the CDR3 is 15 residues. The junction had 5 bases not matched to a gene; V was cut back by 5 bases and J by 2 bases. CDR3 sequence: CASSPGQGLQETQYF. CDR3 sequence (DNA): TGTGCCAGCAGTCCGGGACAGGGGCTACAAGAGACCCAGTACTTC.

This clonotype was detected only a few times. V is TRBV6-5 and J is TRBJ1-5; 7 bases are a match to TRBD1. Germline assignment: CDR1 MNHEY and CDR2 SVGAGI. Trimming cost V 5 bases and J 6 bases; bases outside gene matches: 10. The length of the CDR3 is 15 residues. CDR3 DNA: TGTGCCAGCAGTCCTAAACAGGGGTACGCTCAGCCCCAGCATTTT. Amino acid sequence: CASSPKQGYAQPQHF.

This sequence joins TRBV3-1 and TRBJ2-7; D is unresolved. Trimming took off 1 base at V and 6 bases at J, with 4 bases between the two ends. This CDR3 has 11 amino acids. Germline V gene lookup returns CDR1 LGHDT and CDR2 YNNKEL (reference sequence). CDR3: CASSQASEQYF. CDR3 nucleotides: TGTGCCAGCAGCCAAGCTAGCGAGCAGTACTTC.

The chain combines TRBV7-7 with TRBJ2-1; D is undetermined. Trimming took off 3 bases at V and 0 bases at J, with 6 bases between the two ends. Germline V CDR1 and CDR2: SSHAT, FNYEAQ (reference sequence). This CDR3 is 14 amino acids long. This CDR3 is CASSFGDSYNEQFF. In DNA form, the CDR3 reads TGTGCCAGCAGCTTTGGGGACTCCTACAATGAGCAGTTCTTC.

This clonotype was picked up a small number of times. This chain connects TRBV7-6 to TRBJ2-2; 8 bases are a match to TRBD1. Germline V gives CDR1 SGHVS, CDR2 FNYEAQ. The CDR3 sequence is 13 residues long. Unmatched junction bases numbered 4, after V lost 8 bases and J lost 5 bases. The CDR3 sequence: CASRQGRTGELFF. The CDR3 DNA reads as TGTGCCAGCCGACAGGGGAGGACCGGGGAGCTGTTTTTT.

This clonotype was detected ten times or more. The chain is built from TRBV7-9 and TRBJ2-7; D is unclear. From germline, CDR1 is SEHNR and CDR2 FQNEAQ (reference sequence). Trimming removed 4 bases from V and 0 bases from J, with 7 bases in between. The CDR3 spans 13 residues. CDR3 region: CASSSRDSYEQYV. The DNA of the CDR3 is TGTGCCAGCAGCTCCAGAGACTCCTACGAGCAGTACGTC.

This chain links TRBV7-2 with TRBJ2-2; 9 nucleotides match TRBD1. After removal of 4 bases from V and 5 bases from J, the junction contained 23 bases not matched to a gene. Germline lookup yields CDR1 SGHTA and CDR2 FQGNSA. This CDR3 region has 21 residues. The CDR3, as DNA: TGTGCCAGCAGCTCCGCTTTGTTCCGGACAGGGGTTAGTAAGAAGACCGGGGAGCTGTTTTTT. The encoded protein is CASSSALFRTGVSKKTGELFF.

The gene calls are TRBV5-1 and TRBJ2-7, with no clear D. Between the trimmed V and J ends, which lost 4 bases and 3 bases, there was a span of 11 bases. CDR3 size: 13 residues. The germline V gene encodes CDR1 SGHRS and CDR2 YFSETQ. The CDR3 reads CASSEYNYYEQYF. The CDR3 region has the DNA TGCGCCAGCAGCGAGTATAATTACTACGAGCAGTACTTC.

This chain connects TRBV12-3 or TRBV12-4 to TRBJ1-5, with 7 bases aligning to TRBD1. V dropped 8 bases and J dropped 5; count of bases not matched to a gene: 6. This CDR3 region has 13 residues. CDR3 nucleotide sequence: TGTGCCAGCGCTAGACAGGGCCATCAGCCCCAGCATTTT. The encoded protein is CASARQGHQPQHF.

This clonotype was picked up a small number of times. J is TRBJ2-2 and V is TRBV7-9, with D possibly being TRBD2 (6 bases). The CDR3 consists of 15 residues. V was clipped by 6 bases and J by 3 bases, with 14 bases between them. Germline values: CDR1 SEHNR, CDR2 FQNEAQ (reference sequence). The CDR3 sequence: CASRPRDWDTGELFF. The CDR3 region has the DNA TGTGCCAGCAGACCCCGGGACTGGGACACCGGGGAGCTGTTTTTT.

The V gene is TRBV7-7, the J gene TRBJ2-2, with 7 bases identical to TRBD1. Per germline, CDR1 SSHAT and CDR2 FNYEAQ (reference sequence). J was trimmed by 4 bases and V by 6 bases; bases with no gene match: 5. This CDR3 region has 14 residues. CDR3 region: CASRSDRSTGELFF. Here the CDR3 DNA reads TGTGCCAGCAGATCGGACAGGAGCACCGGGGAGCTGTTTTTT.

The rearrangement joins TRBV25-1 to TRBJ2-7; D not resolved. This CDR3 has 11 residues. Germline V gene sequence: CDR1 MGHDK, CDR2 SYGVNS. Between the trimmed V and J ends, which lost 1 base and 7 bases, there was a span of 5 bases. In DNA form, the CDR3 reads TGTGCCAGCAGTGAATTTGGAGAGCAGTACGTC. Encoded protein: CASSEFGEQYV.

This chain joins TRBV27 and TRBJ2-7, with 8 nucleotides matching TRBD1. V lost 7 bases and J lost 0; bases outside the gene matches: 8. Germline CDR1 MNHEY, CDR2 SMNVEV (reference sequence). This CDR3 is 15 amino acids long. CDR3 DNA sequence: TGTGCCAGCAACCCGACAGGGGAAGACTCCTACGAGCAGTACTTC. Translated: CASNPTGEDSYEQYF.

The chain has TRBV30 and TRBJ1-2; no clear D gene. V was trimmed by 4 bases and J by 7 bases, leaving 7 bases between them. The CDR3 totals 10 residues. In germline, CDR1 is GTSNPN, CDR2 SVGIG (reference sequence). The CDR3 loop is CAWISIGYTF. For the CDR3, the DNA is TGTGCCTGGATCTCGATTGGCTACACCTTC.

In DNA, the CDR3 is TGTGCCAGCAGCTTAGCGGGAGTAGTTCAGGGTGAGGGGACCCAGTACTTC. Its translation is CASSLAGVVQGEGTQYF. V and J are TRBV7-6 and TRBJ2-5; D may correspond to TRBD1 or TRBD2 (5 bases each). The length of the CDR3 is 17 residues. Trimming pared 0 bases from V and 7 bases from J, leaving 21 bases between. Per the germline V gene, CDR1 is SGHVS and CDR2 is FNYEAQ.

This clonotype was recorded many times. The V and J genes are TRBV10-3 and TRBJ1-5; TRBD1 matches at 7 bases. The CDR3 contains 14 residues. V lost 2 bases and J lost 6; bases outside the gene matches: 4. The germline V gene has CDR1 ENHRY and CDR2 SYGVKD. Written as DNA, the CDR3 is TGTGCCATCAGTGAGGACAGGGAGAGTCAGCCCCAGCATTTT. Translated, it gives CAISEDRESQPQHF.

This clonotype was seen a handful of times. V is TRBV4-1 and J is TRBJ2-5, with 9 bases matching TRBD1. The V gene end was trimmed by 7 bases and the J gene end by 1 base; junction bases not matched to a gene: 4. Germline loops: CDR1 MGHRA, CDR2 YSYEKL. The CDR3 covers 14 residues. CDR3 sequence reads: CASNAQGAQETQYF. CDR3 nucleotides: TGCGCCAGCAACGCACAGGGGGCCCAAGAGACCCAGTACTTC.